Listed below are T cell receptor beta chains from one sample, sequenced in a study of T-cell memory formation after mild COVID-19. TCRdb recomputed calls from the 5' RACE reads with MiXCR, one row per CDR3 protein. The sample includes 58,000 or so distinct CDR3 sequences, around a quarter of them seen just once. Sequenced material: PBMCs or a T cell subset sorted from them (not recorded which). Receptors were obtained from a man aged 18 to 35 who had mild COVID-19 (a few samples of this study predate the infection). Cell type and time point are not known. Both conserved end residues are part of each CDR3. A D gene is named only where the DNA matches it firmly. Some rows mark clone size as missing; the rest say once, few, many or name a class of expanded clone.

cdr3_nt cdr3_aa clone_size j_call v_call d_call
TGTGCCAGCAGCCAAGAAGGTACAGGGCACACTGAAGCTTTCTTT CASSQEGTGHTEAFF few TRBJ1-1 TRBV4-2 .
TGTGCCAGCAGCTTCACCCAAGAGACCCAGTACTTC CASSFTQETQYF few TRBJ2-5 TRBV7-8 .
TGTGCCAGCAGTGAGGGTAGCGGGGGCACAGATACGCAGTATTTT CASSEGSGGTDTQYF many TRBJ2-3 TRBV6-4 TRBD2
TGTGCCAGCAGTTTAGAGGGTTTTGGCGGTCAGCCCCAGCATTTT CASSLEGFGGQPQHF . TRBJ1-5 TRBV12-3/TRBV12-4 .
TGTGCCAGCACCTGGCGGGCCCACTATGGCTACACCTTC CASTWRAHYGYTF . TRBJ1-2 TRBV11-2 .
TGTGCTAGTGGTTTGGTACTAGGGTTTTCTGGCAGGGTCGACGGGGAGCTGTTTTTT CASGLVLGFSGRVDGELFF . TRBJ2-2 TRBV12-5 .
TGTGCCAGCGCTAAGAGGGGCAACCAAGAGACCCAGTACTTC CASAKRGNQETQYF . TRBJ2-5 TRBV12-3/TRBV12-4 .
TGCAGCGTGGACAGGGGATACAATGAGCAGTTCTTC CSVDRGYNEQFF few TRBJ2-1 TRBV20-1 TRBD1
TGTGCCAGCAGCCTGCCCCAGAACACCGGGGAGCTGTTTTTT CASSLPQNTGELFF . TRBJ2-2 TRBV7-9 .
TGTGCCAGCAGCCAAGTACAGCGGGGAACCGGGGAGCTGTTTTTT CASSQVQRGTGELFF . TRBJ2-2 TRBV3-1 TRBD2
TGTGCCAGCAGTGAAGGGACAGGGGGCAATGAGCAGTTCTTC CASSEGTGGNEQFF . TRBJ2-1 TRBV6-1 TRBD1
TGCAGCGTGGTCAAGAACACCGGGGAGCTGTTTTTT CSVVKNTGELFF few TRBJ2-2 TRBV29-1 .
TGCGCCAGCAGCTTGCTACAGGGTCAAGAGACCCAGTACTTC CASSLLQGQETQYF . TRBJ2-5 TRBV5-1 .
TGCGCCAGCAGCCCGAGGTCGAGTAACGAGCAGTACTTC CASSPRSSNEQYF few TRBJ2-7 TRBV5-1 .
TGTGCCAGCAGGGGCAGCACCACTGAAGCTTTCTTT CASRGSTTEAFF . TRBJ1-1 TRBV7-9 .
TGCAGTGCTAGTCCGGGGGGCTACACCTTC CSASPGGYTF once TRBJ1-2 TRBV20-1 .
TGTGCCAGCAGCCGGACTAGCGGGGGGGCCACAGATACGCAGTATTTT CASSRTSGGATDTQYF many TRBJ2-3 TRBV4-2 TRBD2